This TCR beta chain was found in a study of metastatic and nonmetastatic thyroid tumors. The V and J ends lost 1 base and 9 bases, in that order; junction bases with no gene match: 11. The length of the CDR3 is 16 residues. The germline gives CDR1 DFQATT, CDR2 SNEGSKA (reference sequence). Under the authors' procedure: The study's classifier, a distant-metastasis tool for papillary thyroid cancer, was built using CDR3 differences across clinicopathological groups. MiXCR was used by TCRdb to re-call the PCR reads. The V and J calls reflect TCRdb's pipeline rather than the authors' work. In the table there are about 30,000 clones, about 25% of which are singletons. No patient received treatment before thyroid surgery. Ten or more counts support this clone. Given a much more abundant clone one base away, this may be a read error.

The sequence was collected from a female donor with papillary thyroid cancer or a benign thyroid nodule (not recorded which). Some clones in this sample may be carry-over from other donors' samples. Sequencing was done on a sample of blood. The gene calls are TRBV20-1 and TRBJ2-1, with 11 positions matching TRBD2. The CDR3 protein is CSARASGRHPLGEQFF. The CDR3 region has the DNA TGCAGTGCTAGAGCTAGCGGGAGGCACCCTTTAGGTGAGCAGTTCTTC.